Following are 6 T cell receptor beta chains from one sample sequenced in a study of blood T cell repertoires in COVID-19 (TCRdb year 2020). Libraries were constructed by the immunoSEQ multiplex PCR assay. The clones in this table, taken by TCRdb from immuneACCESS, are in-frame only. Not every clone is retained; where verified, under half of the shortfall comes from an unresolved V gene, and the cause of the rest is unknown. This sample comprises around 300,000 clones, around 84% of them detected only once. The ten largest clones take up 2.5% of the sample. The sequenced material came from PBMCs or T cells enriched from blood (not recorded which). Receptors originate from a woman aged 45-65 years who had recovered from COVID-19.

This clone was seen a single time. V usage is TRBV14 and J usage is TRBJ2-5; no clear D. The V end lost 4 bases, the J end lost 5 bases, and 17 bases lay between the germline ends. The germline V gene has CDR1 SGHDN and CDR2 FVKESK. This CDR3 region has 15 residues. The CDR3 DNA follows: TGTGCCAGCAGCCCTCAGCGCCTCGGCACGGAGACCCAGTACTTC. Encoded protein: CASSPQRLGTETQYF.

This clone came up a few times. The chain carries TRBV19 and TRBJ2-5; 8 bases match TRBD1. This CDR3 has 13 residues. Trimming cost V 6 bases and J 2 bases; bases outside gene matches: 2. Germline CDR1 and CDR2: LNHDA and SQIVND (reference sequence). CDR3 residues: CASRGQGQETQYF. For the CDR3, the DNA is TGTGCCAGTAGAGGACAGGGACAAGAGACCCAGTACTTC.

The chain uses TRBV29-1 and TRBJ1-3; TRBD1 matches 9 bases. This CDR3 has 14 amino acids. J gave up 4 bases and V 6 bases, and 7 bases lay outside the gene matches. Germline lookup yields CDR1 SQVTM and CDR2 ANQGSEA. The CDR3 loop reads CSVLTGGWGNTIYF. DNA of the CDR3: TGCAGCGTACTAACAGGGGGCTGGGGAAACACCATATATTTT.

The chain has TRBV19 and TRBJ1-2; 7 positions agree with TRBD1. The CDR3 runs to 13 residues. CDR1 and CDR2 from the germline V gene are LNHDA and SQIVND (reference sequence). Trimming at V came to 6 bases and at J to 4 bases, leaving 5 bases not matched to a gene. Here the CDR3 reads CASRSDRTYGYTF. In DNA form, the CDR3 reads TGTGCCAGTAGATCGGACAGGACCTATGGCTACACCTTC.

V gene TRBV2 combines with J gene TRBJ1-5; 8 nucleotides align to TRBD1. Trimming removed 6 bases from V and 1 base from J; junction bases left unmatched: 11. CDR1 and CDR2 (germline): SNHLY, FYNNEI. This CDR3 spans 17 amino acids. CDR3 sequence: CASSVDRGIVSNQPQHF. The DNA for the CDR3 is TGTGCCAGCAGCGTTGACAGGGGAATAGTGAGCAATCAGCCCCAGCATTTT.

The chain recombines TRBV18 with TRBJ2-7, with 8 bases that match TRBD1. The trim removed 6 bases at V and 6 bases at J, leaving 10 bases unmatched. CDR3 length equals 14 residues. The germline gives CDR1 KGHSH, CDR2 LQKENI. The CDR3 protein is CASSYKRDRPEQYF. In DNA, the CDR3 is TGTGCCAGCTCGTACAAACGGGACAGGCCCGAGCAGTACTTC. Supplemented by reference TRBV18 and TRBJ2-7, the full variable domain reads NAGVMQNPRHLVRRRGQEARLRCSPMKGHSHVYWYRQLPEEGLKFMVYLQKENIIDESGMPKERFSAEFPKEGPSILRIQQVVRGDSAAYFCASSYKRDRPEQYFGPGTRLTVT.